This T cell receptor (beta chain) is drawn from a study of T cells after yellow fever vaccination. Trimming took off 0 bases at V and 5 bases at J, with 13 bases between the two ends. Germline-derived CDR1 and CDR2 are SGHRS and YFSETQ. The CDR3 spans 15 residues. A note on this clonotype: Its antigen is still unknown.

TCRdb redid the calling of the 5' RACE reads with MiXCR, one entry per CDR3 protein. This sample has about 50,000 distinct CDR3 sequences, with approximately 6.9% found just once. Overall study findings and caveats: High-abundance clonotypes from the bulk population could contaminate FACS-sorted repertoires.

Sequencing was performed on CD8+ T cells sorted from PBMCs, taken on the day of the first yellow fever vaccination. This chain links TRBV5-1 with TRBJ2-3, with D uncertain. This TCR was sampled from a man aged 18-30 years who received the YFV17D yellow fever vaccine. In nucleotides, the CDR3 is TGCGCCAGCAGCTTGGCCGGACGGGTTCGAGATACGCAGTATTTT. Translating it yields CASSLAGRVRDTQYF.